This T cell receptor beta chain was sequenced for a study of blood T cell repertoires in COVID-19. Background on the study: COVID-19 samples, acute and convalescent, were from the United States, Italy and Spain. Sample material is recorded as cDNA or gDNA derived from T cells, B-cell-depleted T cells, or PBMCs.

V was pared by 5 bases and J by 4 bases, with 14 bases between. The CDR3 consists of 14 residues. Germline V CDR1 and CDR2: LNHNV, YYDKDF (reference sequence). Original processing notes: Amplified reference gene primers provided the basis for estimating nucleated cell counts. The assay was immunoSEQ multiplex PCR, and TCRdb's table has in-frame clones only and misses some. Clonal size and the V and J genes are those of that table, whereas D and trimming came from the DNA. Of about 61,000 clones listed, approximately 80% are singletons. Sequencing was carried out using peripheral blood. J is TRBJ2-5 and V is TRBV15; tentative D call: TRBD1 (6 bases). The origin of this receptor is a man in his 70s with acute or convalescent COVID-19. The CDR3 nucleotides are TGTGCCACCAGCGAAGTAGGCAGGGGAGAGACCCAGTACTTC. Translating gives CATSEVGRGETQYF.